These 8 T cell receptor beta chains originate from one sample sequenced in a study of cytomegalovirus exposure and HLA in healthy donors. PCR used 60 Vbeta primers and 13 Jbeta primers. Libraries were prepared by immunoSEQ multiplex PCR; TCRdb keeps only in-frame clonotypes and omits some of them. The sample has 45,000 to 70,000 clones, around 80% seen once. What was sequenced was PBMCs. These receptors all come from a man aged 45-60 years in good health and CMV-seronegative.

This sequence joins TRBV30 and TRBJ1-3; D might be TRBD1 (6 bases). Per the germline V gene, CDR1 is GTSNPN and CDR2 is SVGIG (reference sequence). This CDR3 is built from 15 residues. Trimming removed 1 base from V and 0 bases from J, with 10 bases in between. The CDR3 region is CAWSAGTSSGNTIYF. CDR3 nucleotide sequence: TGTGCCTGGAGTGCAGGGACAAGCTCTGGAAACACCATATATTTT.

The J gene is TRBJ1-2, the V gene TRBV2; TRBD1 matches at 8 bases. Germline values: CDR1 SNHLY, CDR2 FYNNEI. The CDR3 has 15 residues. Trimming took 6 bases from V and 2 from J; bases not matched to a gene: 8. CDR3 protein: CASRPRTGPNYGYTF. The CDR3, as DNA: TGTGCCAGCAGACCAAGGACAGGGCCCAACTATGGCTACACCTTC.

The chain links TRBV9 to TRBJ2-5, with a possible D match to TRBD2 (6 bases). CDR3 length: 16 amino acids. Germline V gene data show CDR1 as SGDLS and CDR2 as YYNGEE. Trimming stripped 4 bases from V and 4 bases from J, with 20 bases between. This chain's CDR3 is CASSLRGSGIGETQYF. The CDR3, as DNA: TGTGCCAGCAGCCTCCGGGGGTCTGGGATAGGAGAGACCCAGTACTTC.

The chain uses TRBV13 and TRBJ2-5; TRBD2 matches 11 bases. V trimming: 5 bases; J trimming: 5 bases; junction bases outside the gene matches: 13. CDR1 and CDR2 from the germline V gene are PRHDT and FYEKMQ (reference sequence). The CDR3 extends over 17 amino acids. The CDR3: CASSHRKLAGEDETQYF. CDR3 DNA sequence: TGTGCCAGCAGCCATCGTAAACTAGCGGGGGAGGATGAGACCCAGTACTTC.

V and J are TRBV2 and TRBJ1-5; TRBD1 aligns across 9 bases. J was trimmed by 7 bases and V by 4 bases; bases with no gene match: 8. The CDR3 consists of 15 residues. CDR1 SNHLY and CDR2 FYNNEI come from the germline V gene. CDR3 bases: TGTGCCAGCAGTGGGGGACAGGGATCAGGGCAGCCCCAGCATTTT. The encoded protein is CASSGGQGSGQPQHF.

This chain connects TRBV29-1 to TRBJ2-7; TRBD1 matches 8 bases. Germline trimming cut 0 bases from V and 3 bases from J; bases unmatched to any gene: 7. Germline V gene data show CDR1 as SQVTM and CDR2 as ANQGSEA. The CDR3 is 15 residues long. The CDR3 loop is CSVEDARTGGYEQYF. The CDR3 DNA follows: TGCAGCGTTGAAGACGCCCGTACAGGGGGCTACGAGCAGTACTTC.

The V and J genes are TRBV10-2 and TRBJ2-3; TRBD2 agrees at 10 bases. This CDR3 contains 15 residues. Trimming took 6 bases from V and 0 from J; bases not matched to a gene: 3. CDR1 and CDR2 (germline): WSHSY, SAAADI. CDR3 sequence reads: CASSVLAGSTDTQYF. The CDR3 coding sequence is TGCGCCAGCAGCGTACTAGCGGGGAGCACAGATACGCAGTATTTT.

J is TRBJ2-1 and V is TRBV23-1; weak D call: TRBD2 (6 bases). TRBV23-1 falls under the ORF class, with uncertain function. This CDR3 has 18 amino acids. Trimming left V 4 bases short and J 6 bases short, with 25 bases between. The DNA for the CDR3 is TGCGCCAGCAGTCCTCACGAGAATACAGGAGGGCAGTCCAATGAGCAGTTCTTC. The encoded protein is CASSPHENTGGQSNEQFF.